This TCR beta chain comes out of a study of blood T cell repertoires in COVID-19. At the level of the study: The origin of the acute and convalescent COVID-19 samples was the United States, Italy and Spain. T cells, B-cell-depleted T cells, or PBMCs supplied cDNA or gDNA.

CDR1 is LGHDT, CDR2 YNNKEL, per germline (reference sequence). Germline trimming cut 4 bases from V and 2 bases from J; bases unmatched to any gene: 7. The CDR3 is 16 residues long. Authors' methods: Reference gene primers were amplified, and this amplification served to estimate nucleated cell counts. Some clones are missing from TCRdb's copy, which holds only in-frame ones; the method was immunoSEQ multiplex PCR. The V and J calls and clone size were taken over from that table, and D and trimming were inferred from the DNA. The table lists about 230,000 clones, around 85% of them singletons. This TCR derives from a woman of 80 years or more with acute or convalescent COVID-19. The specimen was peripheral blood. This sequence joins TRBV3-1 (or the pseudogene TRBV3-2) and TRBJ2-7; 11 bases match TRBD2. Written as DNA, the CDR3 is TGTGCCAGCAGCCCCCCATTAGCGGGAGGGACCTACGAGCAGTACTTC. Translation: CASSPPLAGGTYEQYF.